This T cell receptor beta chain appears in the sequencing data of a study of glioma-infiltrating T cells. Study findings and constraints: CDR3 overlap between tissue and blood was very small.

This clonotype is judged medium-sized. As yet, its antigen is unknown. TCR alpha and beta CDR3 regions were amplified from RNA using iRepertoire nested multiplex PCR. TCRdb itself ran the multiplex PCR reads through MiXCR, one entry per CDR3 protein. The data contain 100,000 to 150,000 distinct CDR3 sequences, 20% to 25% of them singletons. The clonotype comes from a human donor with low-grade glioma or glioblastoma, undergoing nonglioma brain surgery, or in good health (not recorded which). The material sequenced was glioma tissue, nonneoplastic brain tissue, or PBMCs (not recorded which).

The CDR3 here is CASSEESGASDTQYF. CDR3 in DNA: TGTGCCAGCAGTGAAGAGAGCGGGGCCTCAGATACGCAGTATTTT. The chain carries TRBV6-1 and TRBJ2-3; 7 bases match TRBD2. J lost 4 bases, V lost 1 base, and 5 bases had no gene match. Germline V gene sequence: CDR1 MNHNS, CDR2 SASEGT. CDR3 length: 15 residues.